This T cell receptor (beta chain) stems from a study of cytomegalovirus exposure and HLA in healthy donors. CDR1 and CDR2 from the germline V gene are WSHSY and SAAADI. The CDR3 is made up of 16 amino acids. J lost 4 bases, V lost 3 bases, and 8 bases had no gene match. The PCR contained 60 Vbeta and 13 Jbeta primers. Clones were read by immunoSEQ multiplex PCR, and TCRdb kept only the in-frame ones, dropping some. The sample records 110,000 to 150,000 clones, 60% to 75% being singletons. Study results and limitations: Rarity marked most TCR sequences, yet some public TCRs occurred in many donors.

Regarding this clone: What it recognizes is unknown.

Unrecorded immune exposure was likely among donors, who were nominally healthy when sampled. This chain uses TRBV10-2 with TRBJ2-3; 9 bases fit TRBD2. The clonotype comes from a man aged 25-45 years in good health and CMV-seronegative. The sample consisted of PBMCs. The DNA for the CDR3 is TGCGCCAGCAGTGAAATGGCGGGAGGGTTCCCAGATACGCAGTATTTT. Amino acids: CASSEMAGGFPDTQYF.